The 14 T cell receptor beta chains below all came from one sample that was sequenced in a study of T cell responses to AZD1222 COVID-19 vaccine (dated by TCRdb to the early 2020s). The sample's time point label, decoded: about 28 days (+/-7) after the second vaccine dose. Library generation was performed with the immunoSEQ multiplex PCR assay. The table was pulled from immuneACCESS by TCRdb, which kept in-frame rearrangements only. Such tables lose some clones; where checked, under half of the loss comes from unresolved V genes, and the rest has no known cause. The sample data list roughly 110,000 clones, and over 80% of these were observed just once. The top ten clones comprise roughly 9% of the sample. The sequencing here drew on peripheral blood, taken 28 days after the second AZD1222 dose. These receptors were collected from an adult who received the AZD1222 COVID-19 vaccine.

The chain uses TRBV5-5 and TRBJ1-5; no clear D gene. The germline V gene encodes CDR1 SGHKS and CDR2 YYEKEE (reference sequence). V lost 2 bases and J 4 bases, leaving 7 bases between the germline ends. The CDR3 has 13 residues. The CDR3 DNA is TGTGCCAGCAGCTTAGGACCAAATCAGCCCCAGCATTTT. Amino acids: CASSLGPNQPQHF.

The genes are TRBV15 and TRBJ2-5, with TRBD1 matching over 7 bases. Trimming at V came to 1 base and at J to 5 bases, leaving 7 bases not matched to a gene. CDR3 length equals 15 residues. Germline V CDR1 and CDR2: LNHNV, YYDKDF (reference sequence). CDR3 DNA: TGTGCCACCAGCAGAGCGGACAGGATTGGGGAGACCCAGTACTTC. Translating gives CATSRADRIGETQYF.

The DNA of the CDR3 is TGTGCCACCAGCAGAGATCATGAAGCGCCGTACGCGGATACGCAGTATTTT. Its translation is CATSRDHEAPYADTQYF. The rearrangement joins TRBV15 to TRBJ2-3; D unresolved. This CDR3 contains 17 residues. Trimming pared 0 bases from V and 6 bases from J, leaving 19 bases between. Germline CDR1 and CDR2: LNHNV and YYDKDF (reference sequence).

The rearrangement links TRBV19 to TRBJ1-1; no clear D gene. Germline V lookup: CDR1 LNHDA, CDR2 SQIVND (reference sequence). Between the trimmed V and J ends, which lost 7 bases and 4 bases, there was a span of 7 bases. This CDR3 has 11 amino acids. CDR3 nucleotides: TGTGCCAGTACGTCCCTCACTGAAGCTTTCTTT. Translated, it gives CASTSLTEAFF.

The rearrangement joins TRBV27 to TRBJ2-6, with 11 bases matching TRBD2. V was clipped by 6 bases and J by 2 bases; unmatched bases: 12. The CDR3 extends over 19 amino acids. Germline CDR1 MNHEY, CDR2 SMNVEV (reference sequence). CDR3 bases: TGTGCCAGCAGCCGACTAGCGGGGAGGGAGGGGCCTGGGGCCAACGTCCTGACTTTC. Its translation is CASSRLAGREGPGANVLTF.

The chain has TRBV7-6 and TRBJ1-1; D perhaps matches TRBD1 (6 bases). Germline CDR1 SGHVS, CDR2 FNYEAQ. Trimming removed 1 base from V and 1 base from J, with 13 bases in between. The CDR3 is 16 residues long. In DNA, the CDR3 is TGTGCCAGCAGCTTAGGGGGGGGGCGAGGGAACACTGAAGCTTTCTTT. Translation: CASSLGGGRGNTEAFF.

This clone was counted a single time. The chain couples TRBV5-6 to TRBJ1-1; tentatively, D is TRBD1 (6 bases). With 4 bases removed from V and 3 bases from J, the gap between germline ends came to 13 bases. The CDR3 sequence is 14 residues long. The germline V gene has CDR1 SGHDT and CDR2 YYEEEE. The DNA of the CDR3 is TGTGCCAGCAGCCCCTGGGGGCGTGACACTGAAGCTTTCTTT. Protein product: CASSPWGRDTEAFF.

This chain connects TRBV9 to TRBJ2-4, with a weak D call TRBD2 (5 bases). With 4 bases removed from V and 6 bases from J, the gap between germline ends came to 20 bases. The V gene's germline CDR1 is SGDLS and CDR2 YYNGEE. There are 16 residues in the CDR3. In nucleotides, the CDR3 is TGTGCCAGCAGCCCCGGAGGAATATCGCTTGGAAACATTCAGTACTTC. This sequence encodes CASSPGGISLGNIQYF.

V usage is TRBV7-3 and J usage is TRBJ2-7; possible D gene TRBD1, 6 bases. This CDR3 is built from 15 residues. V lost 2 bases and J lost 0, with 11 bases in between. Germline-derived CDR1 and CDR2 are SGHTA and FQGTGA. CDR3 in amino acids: CASSLLPDSSYEQYF. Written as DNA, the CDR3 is TGTGCCAGCAGCTTACTTCCGGACAGCTCCTACGAGCAGTACTTC.

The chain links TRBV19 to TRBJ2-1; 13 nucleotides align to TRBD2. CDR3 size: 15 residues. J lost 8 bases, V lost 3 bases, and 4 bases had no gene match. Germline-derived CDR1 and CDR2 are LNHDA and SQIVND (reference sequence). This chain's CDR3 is CASSIGLAGVYEQFF. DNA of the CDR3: TGTGCCAGTAGTATCGGACTAGCGGGAGTTTATGAGCAGTTCTTC. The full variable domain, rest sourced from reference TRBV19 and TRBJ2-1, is DGGITQSPKYLFRKEGQNVTLSCEQNLNHDAMYWYRQDPGQGLRLIYYSQIVNDFQKGDIAEGYSVSREKKESFPLTVTSAQKNPTAFYLCASSIGLAGVYEQFFGPGTRLTVL.

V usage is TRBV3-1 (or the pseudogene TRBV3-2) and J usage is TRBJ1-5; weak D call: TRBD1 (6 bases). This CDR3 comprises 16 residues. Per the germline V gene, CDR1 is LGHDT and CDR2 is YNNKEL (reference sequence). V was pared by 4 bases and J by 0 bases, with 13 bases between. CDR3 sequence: CASSRGRTASNQPQHF. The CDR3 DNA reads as TGTGCCAGCAGCCGTGGTAGGACAGCTAGCAATCAGCCCCAGCATTTT.

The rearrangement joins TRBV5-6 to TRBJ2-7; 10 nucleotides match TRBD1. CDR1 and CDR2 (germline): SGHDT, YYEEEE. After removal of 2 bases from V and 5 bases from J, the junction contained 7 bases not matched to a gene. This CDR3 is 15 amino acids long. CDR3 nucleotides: TGTGCCAGCAGCTTCTTGGGGACAGGGGTCCACGAGCAGTACTTC. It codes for CASSFLGTGVHEQYF.

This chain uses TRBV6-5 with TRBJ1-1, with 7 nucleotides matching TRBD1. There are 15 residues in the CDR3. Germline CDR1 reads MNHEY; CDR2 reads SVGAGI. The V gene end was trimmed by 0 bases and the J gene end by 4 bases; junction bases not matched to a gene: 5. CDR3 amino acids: CASSYSQGGVTEAFF. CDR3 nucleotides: TGTGCCAGCAGTTACTCGCAGGGGGGGGTCACTGAAGCTTTCTTT.

The CDR3 DNA follows: TGTGCCAGTACCGCCCGCGGGCAGCCACCAGATACGCAGTATTTT. The encoded protein is CASTARGQPPDTQYF. The rearrangement links TRBV19 to TRBJ2-3, with D possibly matching TRBD2 (5 bases). This CDR3 is 15 amino acids long. CDR1 is LNHDA and CDR2 is SQIVND in the germline V gene (reference sequence). The V end was cut by 7 bases, the J end by 4 bases, with 18 bases between.